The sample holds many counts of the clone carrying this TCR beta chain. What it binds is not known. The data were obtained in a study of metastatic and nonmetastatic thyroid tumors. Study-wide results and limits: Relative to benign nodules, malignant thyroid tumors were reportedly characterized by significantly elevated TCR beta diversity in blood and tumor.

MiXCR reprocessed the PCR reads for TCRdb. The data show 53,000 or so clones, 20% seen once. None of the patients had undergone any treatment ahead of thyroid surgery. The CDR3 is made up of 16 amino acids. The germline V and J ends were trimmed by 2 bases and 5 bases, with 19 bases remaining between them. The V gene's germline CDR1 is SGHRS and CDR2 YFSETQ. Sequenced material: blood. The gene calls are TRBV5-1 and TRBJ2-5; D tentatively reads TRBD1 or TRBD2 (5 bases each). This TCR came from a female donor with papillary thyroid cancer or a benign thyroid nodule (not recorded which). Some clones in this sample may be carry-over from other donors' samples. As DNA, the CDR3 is TGCGCCAGCAGCTTTCCCGGGACGAGGGGCGGGGAGACCCAGTACTTC. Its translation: CASSFPGTRGGETQYF.